This TCR beta chain originates from a study of CD8 T cells in Susac syndrome. Sequencing of TCR beta covered CD8+ and CD4+ T cells obtained from blood. Random hexamers served to reverse transcribe about 0.5 to 1 ug RNA. An immunoSEQ multiplex PCR amplified TCR beta CDR3 over 54 Vbeta and 13 Jbeta. TCRdb recomputed calls from the immunoSEQ multiplex PCR reads with MiXCR, one row per CDR3 protein. The sample lists more than 250,000 distinct CDR3 sequences, 92% seen once, with about 0.07% in the top ten. The CDR3 has 18 residues. V was clipped by 1 base and J by 4 bases, with 23 bases between them. CDR1 SGHVS and CDR2 FQNEAQ come from the germline V gene.

The TCR comes from a human donor with multiple sclerosis. The material sequenced was CD4+ T cells from PBMCs. The V gene is TRBV7-8, the J gene TRBJ2-7; tentatively, D is TRBD1 (6 bases). The CDR3 bases are TGTGCCAGCAGCTTAGGCTACAGGGATCCTACCACCAAATACGAGCAGTACTTC. Translation: CASSLGYRDPTTKYEQYF.